Below are 23 T cell receptor beta chains sequenced from a single sample in a study of T cells in localized non-small cell lung cancer. TCRdb's table, derived via immunoSEQ multiplex PCR, lists solely in-frame clones and lacks some. Counted here are some 32,000 clones, 90% to 95% occurring once; the ten biggest clones make up more than 0.7%. The sequences come from peripheral blood, collected before any cancer treatment. These receptors all stem from a woman aged 40 to 75 with stage I lung adenocarcinoma.

The chain has TRBV6-1 and TRBJ2-7, with 13 bases identical to TRBD2. The CDR3 spans 15 residues. Germline assignment: CDR1 MNHNS and CDR2 SASEGT. With 3 bases clipped from V and 7 bases from J, the junction kept 6 bases outside the gene matches. Written as DNA, the CDR3 is TGTGCCAGCAGTGACCGGACTAGCGGGAGCTTGGAGCAGTACTTC. Protein: CASSDRTSGSLEQYF.

This clone turned up a few times. The rearrangement uses TRBV4-1 and TRBJ2-2, with a possible D match to TRBD2 (5 bases). Germline CDR1 is MGHRA and CDR2 is YSYEKL. This CDR3 spans 15 amino acids. Trimming stripped 4 bases from V and 3 bases from J, with 12 bases between. The CDR3 loop reads CASSRPTSYTGELFF. DNA for the CDR3: TGCGCCAGCAGCCGGCCCACTAGTTACACCGGGGAGCTGTTTTTT.

The genes are TRBV19 and TRBJ2-5, with 7 bases fitting TRBD1. This CDR3 is built from 16 residues. Germline CDR1 reads LNHDA; CDR2 reads SQIVND (reference sequence). Germline trimming cut 5 bases from V and 5 bases from J; bases unmatched to any gene: 14. For the CDR3, the DNA is TGTGCCAGTAGTCCCGCAGGACAGGCGGGTGGGGAGACCCAGTACTTC. This codes for CASSPAGQAGGETQYF.

The chain couples TRBV7-9 to TRBJ1-2; 9 nucleotides align to TRBD1. The junction had 12 bases not matched to a gene; V was cut back by 5 bases and J by 2 bases. The CDR3 length is 17 residues. Per the germline V gene, CDR1 is SEHNR and CDR2 is FQNEAQ (reference sequence). The CDR3 coding sequence is TGTGCCAGCAGCCCCGGAGACAGGGGGATAACGAACTATGGCTACACCTTC. Protein: CASSPGDRGITNYGYTF.

This chain connects TRBV27 to TRBJ2-7; TRBD1 matches at 8 bases. The CDR3 loop spans 14 amino acids. Germline V lookup: CDR1 MNHEY, CDR2 SMNVEV (reference sequence). V shed 2 bases, J shed 5 bases, and the junction held 5 bases outside the gene matches. In DNA form, the CDR3 reads TGTGCCAGCAGTTTACAGGGGGCTTTCCACGAGCAGTACTTC. Translated, it gives CASSLQGAFHEQYF.

This clone occurred once. The CDR3 nucleotides are TGTGCCAGTAGTTCGTCCCCGGACAGGGGCAGGAACACTGAAGCTTTCTTT. Protein product: CASSSSPDRGRNTEAFF. The V and J genes are TRBV19 and TRBJ1-1, with 9 bases that match TRBD1. V lost 5 bases, J lost 1 base, and 11 bases stayed unmatched. Germline loops: CDR1 LNHDA, CDR2 SQIVND (reference sequence). This CDR3 comprises 17 residues. The complete variable domain, with remaining parts taken from reference TRBV19 and TRBJ1-1, reads DGGITQSPKYLFRKEGQNVTLSCEQNLNHDAMYWYRQDPGQGLRLIYYSQIVNDFQKGDIAEGYSVSREKKESFPLTVTSAQKNPTAFYLCASSSSPDRGRNTEAFFGQGTRLTVV.

A note on this clone: Within the sample, other DNA sequences also encode this same CDR3. The rearrangement links TRBV2 to TRBJ1-5; D may be TRBD1 (6 bases). Germline V gene sequence: CDR1 SNHLY, CDR2 FYNNEI. Trimming removed 6 bases at V and 7 bases at J, with 13 bases between. The CDR3 totals 13 residues. CDR3 amino acids: CASRRGVGQPQHF. The CDR3 DNA sequence: TGTGCCAGCAGGAGGGGGGTGGGGCAGCCCCAGCATTTT.

This clone is a singleton in its sample. This rearrangement joins TRBV7-7 to TRBJ2-3; 9 bases are shared with TRBD2. The CDR3 is made up of 15 amino acids. The V and J ends lost 5 bases and 1 base, in that order; junction bases with no gene match: 4. CDR1 is SSHAT, CDR2 FNYEAQ, per germline (reference sequence). The CDR3 bases are TGTGCCAGCAGCCGTAGCGGGGGTGGCACAGATACGCAGTATTTT. Translation gives CASSRSGGGTDTQYF.

This rearrangement joins TRBV5-1 to TRBJ1-1; D is unresolved. Germline loops: CDR1 SGHRS, CDR2 YFSETQ. This CDR3 contains 16 residues. V shed 4 bases and J shed 1 base, with 17 bases lying between them. CDR3: CASSGITHTPNTEAFF. Here the CDR3 DNA reads TGCGCCAGCAGCGGAATCACACATACACCGAACACTGAAGCTTTCTTT. The full variable domain, completed using reference TRBV5-1 and TRBJ1-1, is KAGVTQTPRYLIKTRGQQVTLSCSPISGHRSVSWYQQTPGQGLQFLFEYFSETQRNKGNFPGRFSGRQFSNSRSEMNVSTLELGDSALYLCASSGITHTPNTEAFFGQGTRLTVV.

The J gene is TRBJ2-3, the V gene TRBV1; no DNA check was done on the table's D call, TRBD2. TRBV1 is annotated as a pseudogene. CDR3 length equals 13 residues. DNA of the CDR3: TGCACCAGCAGCCAAGAGTTAACAGATACGCAGTATTTT. Translating gives CTSSQELTDTQYF.

This chain joins TRBV7-9 and TRBJ2-5; D uncertain. Germline CDR1 reads SEHNR; CDR2 reads FQNEAQ (reference sequence). The length of the CDR3 is 12 residues. Trimming stripped 4 bases from V and 1 base from J, with 4 bases between. The CDR3 DNA reads TGTGCCAGCAGCTCGGGCCAAGAGACCCAGTACTTC. Residues: CASSSGQETQYF.

The CDR3 region is CASWQDRGLANEQFF. CDR3 DNA: TGTGCCAGCTGGCAAGACAGGGGGCTTGCTAATGAGCAGTTCTTC. The V and J genes are TRBV2 and TRBJ2-1; 10 bases line up with TRBD1. J lost 7 bases, V lost 8 bases, and 11 bases had no gene match. CDR3 length: 15 amino acids. Germline V gene sequence: CDR1 SNHLY, CDR2 FYNNEI. The variable domain in full, with the rest retrieved from reference TRBV2 and TRBJ2-1, is EPEVTQTPSHQVTQMGQEVILRCVPISNHLYFYWYRQILGQKVEFLVSFYNNEISEKSEIFDDQFSVERPDGSNFTLKIRSTKLEDSAMYFCASWQDRGLANEQFFGPGTRLTVL.

V is TRBV9 and J is TRBJ2-1; 12 nucleotides align to TRBD2. Trimming removed 3 bases from V and 10 bases from J; junction bases left unmatched: 11. From germline, CDR1 is SGDLS and CDR2 YYNGEE. This CDR3 spans 16 amino acids. CDR3 sequence: CASSGTTSGRLREQFF. DNA for the CDR3: TGTGCCAGCAGCGGAACCACTAGCGGGAGGTTAAGGGAGCAGTTCTTC.

CDR3 amino acids: CASSLGTRGMVSYEQYF. Here the CDR3 DNA reads TGTGCCAGCAGCTTAGGGACTAGAGGGATGGTCTCCTACGAGCAGTACTTC. The chain is built from TRBV7-2 and TRBJ2-7; 7 bases line up with TRBD2. The length of the CDR3 is 17 residues. V trimming: 1 base; J trimming: 0 bases; junction bases outside the gene matches: 9. Germline loops: CDR1 SGHTA, CDR2 FQGNSA.

The genes are TRBV6-5 and TRBJ2-1; the D gene is possibly TRBD1 (5 bases). V lost 2 bases to trimming and J lost 6 bases, with 5 bases between them. The CDR3 length is 12 residues. Germline V gives CDR1 MNHEY, CDR2 SVGAGI. The CDR3 DNA reads as TGTGCCAGCAGTTACCAGGGCAATGAGCAGTTCTTC. It specifies CASSYQGNEQFF.

The CDR3 region has the DNA TGCGCCAGCAGCTTGGAGAATGAGCAGTTCTTC. It yields the protein CASSLENEQFF. The chain carries TRBV5-1 and TRBJ2-1; the D is unclear. CDR3 length equals 11 residues. Germline values: CDR1 SGHRS, CDR2 YFSETQ. The V end lost 0 bases, the J end lost 7 bases, and 2 bases lay between the germline ends.

The chain employs TRBV7-3 and TRBJ1-1; D not resolved. Trimming stripped 0 bases from V and 0 bases from J, with 8 bases between. CDR1 SGHTA and CDR2 FQGTGA come from the germline V gene. CDR3 length equals 15 residues. Here the CDR3 reads CASSLTGRMNTEAFF. Written as DNA, the CDR3 is TGTGCCAGCAGCTTAACGGGCAGGATGAACACTGAAGCTTTCTTT.

J is TRBJ2-5 and V is TRBV5-1; TRBD2 matches 10 bases. Germline CDR1 is SGHRS and CDR2 is YFSETQ. Trimming removed 3 bases from V and 2 bases from J; junction bases left unmatched: 4. This CDR3 spans 15 amino acids. Here the CDR3 DNA reads TGCGCCAGCAGCTCTAGCGGGGGCCTGCAAGAGACCCAGTACTTC. It translates to CASSSSGGLQETQYF.

This chain uses TRBV6-6 with TRBJ2-3; 15 bases are a match to TRBD2. Unmatched junction bases numbered 5, after V lost 4 bases and J lost 6 bases. The CDR3 is 16 residues long. Germline V CDR1 and CDR2: MNHNY, SVGAGI (reference sequence). CDR3 bases: TGTGCCAGCAGTTTCAGGGGGACTAGCGGGAGGGATACGCAGTATTTT. Residues: CASSFRGTSGRDTQYF.

The V gene is TRBV7-2, the J gene TRBJ2-5, with 9 bases aligning to TRBD2. The CDR3 contains 14 residues. The V gene's germline CDR1 is SGHTA and CDR2 FQGNSA. V gave up 3 bases and J gave up 5 bases; unmatched junction bases: 4. CDR3 nucleotide sequence: TGTGCCAGCAGCTTCGGCGGGGGGGCTGAGACCCAGTACTTC. Translating it yields CASSFGGGAETQYF.

The sample holds one count of this clone. The chain carries TRBV6-6 and TRBJ1-2; 9 positions match TRBD1. The CDR3 loop spans 13 amino acids. Trimming removed 8 bases from V and 6 bases from J; junction bases left unmatched: 7. CDR1 is MNHNY and CDR2 is SVGAGI in the germline V gene (reference sequence). CDR3 loop: CASGDRVRHGYTF. The CDR3, as DNA: TGTGCCAGCGGGGACAGGGTGAGGCATGGCTACACCTTC.

The chain joins TRBV14 to TRBJ2-1; 7 bases align to TRBD2. Germline lookup yields CDR1 SGHDN and CDR2 FVKESK. The CDR3 is made up of 15 amino acids. J was trimmed by 7 bases and V by 4 bases; bases with no gene match: 10. The CDR3 DNA reads as TGTGCCAGCAGCCTTCTAGCGGTCCGTGGAAATGAGCAGTTCTTC. This sequence encodes CASSLLAVRGNEQFF. Using reference TRBV14 and TRBJ2-1 for the parts outside the CDR3, the full variable domain is EAGVTQFPSHSVIEKGQTVTLRCDPISGHDNLYWYRRVMGKEIKFLLHFVKESKQDESGMPNNRFLAERTGGTYSTLKVQPAELEDSGVYFCASSLLAVRGNEQFFGPGTRLTVL.

The V call is TRBV19, the J call TRBJ2-3; no firm D call. The CDR3 loop spans 16 amino acids. The germline gives CDR1 LNHDA, CDR2 SQIVND (reference sequence). V dropped 4 bases and J dropped 1 base, with 15 bases sitting between them. The chain's CDR3 is CASSTAWASGTDTQYF. CDR3 bases: TGTGCCAGTAGTACCGCGTGGGCATCTGGCACAGATACGCAGTATTTT.